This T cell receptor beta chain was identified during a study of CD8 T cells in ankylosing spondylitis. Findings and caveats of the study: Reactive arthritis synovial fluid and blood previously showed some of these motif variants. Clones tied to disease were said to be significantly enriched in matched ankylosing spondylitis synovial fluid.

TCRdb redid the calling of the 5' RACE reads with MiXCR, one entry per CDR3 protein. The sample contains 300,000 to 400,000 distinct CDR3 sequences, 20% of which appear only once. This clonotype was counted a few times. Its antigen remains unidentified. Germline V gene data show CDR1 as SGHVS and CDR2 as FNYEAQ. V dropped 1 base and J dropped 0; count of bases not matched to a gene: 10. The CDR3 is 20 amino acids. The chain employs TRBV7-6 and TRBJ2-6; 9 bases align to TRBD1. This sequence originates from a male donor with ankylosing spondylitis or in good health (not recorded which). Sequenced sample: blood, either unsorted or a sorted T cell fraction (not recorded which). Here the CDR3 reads CASSLGQGDPSYSGANVLTF. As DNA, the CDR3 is TGTGCCAGCAGCTTAGGACAGGGGGACCCCTCTTACTCTGGGGCCAACGTCCTGACTTTC.